Below, 11 T cell receptor beta chains from the same sample are listed, as sequenced in a study of cytomegalovirus exposure and HLA in healthy donors. The PCR had 60 Vbeta and 13 Jbeta primers. Data came from immunoSEQ multiplex PCR; TCRdb stores just in-frame clones and leaves some out. Among around 200,000 clones, around 81% were seen once, and the ten largest hold roughly 10%. Sequencing was performed on PBMCs. Every receptor here comes from a woman between 50 and 59 years old in good health and CMV-seropositive.

The chain carries TRBV5-1 and TRBJ1-2; TRBD1 is a possible D gene (5 bases). Per the germline V gene, CDR1 is SGHRS and CDR2 is YFSETQ. The CDR3 extends over 16 amino acids. Between the trimmed V and J ends, which lost 0 bases and 8 bases, there was a span of 20 bases. CDR3 nucleotides: TGCGCCAGCAGCTTGGTGGTTTCTAGGACAAATGAGGGCTACACCTTC. The encoded protein is CASSLVVSRTNEGYTF.

This chain links TRBV5-1 with TRBJ2-5, with 7 bases matching TRBD2. Germline V CDR1 and CDR2: SGHRS, YFSETQ. V gave up 3 bases and J gave up 4 bases; unmatched junction bases: 6. The CDR3 consists of 14 residues. CDR3 loop: CASSSGPGGETQYF. The DNA of the CDR3 is TGCGCCAGCAGCTCGGGACCGGGGGGAGAGACCCAGTACTTC.

CDR3 loop: CASGQQQGSEAFF. The CDR3 coding sequence is TGTGCCAGTGGACAACAGCAGGGATCTGAAGCTTTCTTT. The gene calls are TRBV19 and TRBJ1-1, with D maybe TRBD1 (5 bases). The CDR3 spans 13 residues. V shed 8 bases and J shed 6 bases, with 16 bases lying between them. Germline CDR1 LNHDA, CDR2 SQIVND (reference sequence). The full variable domain, with the rest looked up from reference TRBV19 and TRBJ1-1, is DGGITQSPKYLFRKEGQNVTLSCEQNLNHDAMYWYRQDPGQGLRLIYYSQIVNDFQKGDIAEGYSVSREKKESFPLTVTSAQKNPTAFYLCASGQQQGSEAFFGQGTRLTVV.

The chain uses TRBV5-5 and TRBJ1-3; D gene uncertain. The V and J ends lost 1 base and 2 bases respectively, with 7 bases between them. The CDR3 loop spans 14 amino acids. Germline CDR1 SGHKS, CDR2 YYEKEE (reference sequence). In DNA form, the CDR3 reads TGTGCCAGCAGCTTGTTGGGCACTGGAAACACCATATATTTT. Protein sequence: CASSLLGTGNTIYF.

The chain joins TRBV6-5 to TRBJ2-2; 10 nucleotides match TRBD1. Germline-derived CDR1 and CDR2 are MNHEY and SVGAGI. The CDR3 covers 15 residues. The ends lost 6 bases at V and 4 bases at J; junction bases unmatched: 5. As DNA, the CDR3 is TGTGCCAGCAGGAACGACAGGGGGCGCACCGGGGAGCTGTTTTTT. Translated: CASRNDRGRTGELFF.

The CDR3 coding sequence is TGTGCCAGCAGCGCTAAAGAGACCCAGTACTTC. Translation: CASSAKETQYF. This chain joins TRBV7-9 and TRBJ2-5; D not resolved. Trimming removed 5 bases at V and 3 bases at J, with 4 bases between. CDR1 and CDR2 (germline): SEHNR, FQNEAQ (reference sequence). The CDR3 is 11 amino acids. Filled out from reference TRBV7-9 and TRBJ2-5, the complete variable domain reads DTGVSQNPRHKITKRGQNVTFRCDPISEHNRLYWYRQTLGQGPEFLTYFQNEAQLEKSRLLSDRFSAERPKGSFSTLEIQRTEQGDSAMYLCASSAKETQYFGPGTRLLVL.

This clone came up once. The V and J genes are TRBV5-3 and TRBJ1-5; no definite D call. TRBV5-3 belongs to the ORF category, with a function that is uncertain. This CDR3 region has 16 residues. Trimming removed 3 bases at V and 3 bases at J, with 16 bases between. The CDR3 DNA reads as TGTGCCAGAAGCTACCCCCAAGCGGGCCCCAATCAGCCCCAGCATTTT. Residues: CARSYPQAGPNQPQHF.

The chain employs TRBV15 and TRBJ1-1; the D is unclear. CDR1 is LNHNV and CDR2 is YYDKDF in the germline V gene (reference sequence). The ends were cut back, 0 bases at V and 8 bases at J, with 10 bases in the middle. The CDR3 runs to 13 residues. CDR3 sequence: CATSRDPDGEAFF. DNA of the CDR3: TGTGCCACCAGCAGAGACCCCGACGGGGAAGCTTTCTTT.

The chain has TRBV5-4 and TRBJ1-1; D unresolved. Germline CDR1 and CDR2: SGHNT and YYREEE (reference sequence). This CDR3 contains 15 residues. Deletions cut 0 bases from V and 0 bases from J, with 9 bases between. CDR3 sequence: CASSLDSILNTEAFF. The CDR3 DNA is TGTGCCAGCAGCTTGGACAGCATTCTGAACACTGAAGCTTTCTTT.

The V gene is TRBV6-4, the J gene TRBJ2-3; 11 bases map to TRBD2. V lost 0 bases and J lost 3; bases outside the gene matches: 2. Germline V gene data show CDR1 as MRHNA and CDR2 as SNTAGT. This CDR3 contains 16 residues. The CDR3 bases are TGTGCCAGCAGTGACTCCCCTAGCGGGGGGACAGATACGCAGTATTTT. This sequence encodes CASSDSPSGGTDTQYF.

The chain couples TRBV6-6 to TRBJ2-5; possible D gene TRBD2, 5 bases. The assigned J gene may be wrong: the sequence end matches TRBJ2-7 better. The CDR3 consists of 13 residues. The V gene's germline CDR1 is MNHNY and CDR2 SVGAGI (reference sequence). The CDR3 sequence: CASSYVGDYEQYF. The CDR3 DNA follows: TGTGCCAGCAGTTACGTCGGGGACTACGAGCAGTACTTC.